These 32 T cell receptor beta chains share one sample of origin, sequenced in a study of cytomegalovirus exposure and HLA in healthy donors. The method was immunoSEQ multiplex PCR; TCRdb's version includes in-frame clones alone and lacks a portion of them. The table includes tens of thousands of clones, roughly nine tenths detected once. The sample comprised PBMCs. The receptors were sampled from a man between 18 and 29 years old in good health and CMV-seronegative.

CDR3 DNA sequence: TGTGCCAGCAGAAGAGGGTTCCCCTACGAGCAGTACTTC. This gives the protein CASRRGFPYEQYF. This chain uses TRBV28 with TRBJ2-7; perhaps TRBD2 as D (5 bases). The CDR3 is made up of 13 amino acids. The germline V and J ends were trimmed by 6 bases and 2 bases, with 11 bases remaining between them. Germline V gene lookup returns CDR1 MDHEN and CDR2 SYDVKM.

V gene TRBV6-6 combines with J gene TRBJ1-4, with D possibly matching TRBD1 (6 bases). From germline, CDR1 is MNHNY and CDR2 SVGAGI (reference sequence). V shed 7 bases and J shed 3 bases, with 18 bases lying between them. The CDR3 runs to 16 residues. The CDR3, as DNA: TGTGCCAGCACAGGGGCCCCGCCGATTGCTAATGAAAAACTGTTTTTT. Its protein is CASTGAPPIANEKLFF.

The V gene is TRBV5-6, the J gene TRBJ1-2; maybe TRBD1 (6 bases). V shed 4 bases and J shed 4 bases, with 14 bases lying between them. Germline CDR1 reads SGHDT; CDR2 reads YYEEEE. The length of the CDR3 is 14 residues. The CDR3 loop reads CASSLRGQSYGYTF. The CDR3 coding sequence is TGTGCCAGCAGCCTCAGGGGACAAAGCTATGGCTACACCTTC.

This chain uses TRBV28 with TRBJ2-1; maybe TRBD1 (5 bases). The V gene lost 5 bases and the J gene lost 0 bases, with 14 bases spanning the gap. The length of the CDR3 is 16 residues. Germline V gene data show CDR1 as MDHEN and CDR2 as SYDVKM. The CDR3 here is CASSLMGPLSYNEQFF. DNA of the CDR3: TGTGCCAGCAGTCTCATGGGGCCCCTCTCCTACAATGAGCAGTTCTTC.

The chain carries TRBV27 and TRBJ1-3; 9 bases agree with TRBD1. The germline V gene has CDR1 MNHEY and CDR2 SMNVEV (reference sequence). The V gene end was trimmed by 0 bases and the J gene end by 4 bases; junction bases not matched to a gene: 10. CDR3 length equals 18 residues. The CDR3 coding sequence is TGTGCCAGCAGTTTATCGACTCAACAGGGGGCACGAGGAAACACCATATATTTT. Encoded protein: CASSLSTQQGARGNTIYF.

The rearrangement uses TRBV29-1 and TRBJ1-3; the D is unclear. This CDR3 spans 14 amino acids. Germline assignment: CDR1 SQVTM and CDR2 ANQGSEA. Trimming stripped 7 bases from V and 4 bases from J, with 17 bases between. This CDR3 reads CSAEKRRGGNTIYF. CDR3 DNA sequence: TGCAGCGCAGAGAAAAGAAGAGGCGGAAACACCATATATTTT.

The V and J genes are TRBV19 and TRBJ2-7, with TRBD1 as a possible D gene (6 bases). The CDR3 runs to 15 residues. V was clipped by 6 bases and J by 3 bases, with 18 bases between them. The germline V gene has CDR1 LNHDA and CDR2 SQIVND (reference sequence). The CDR3: CASSPQQGLSYEQYF. As DNA, the CDR3 is TGTGCCAGTAGCCCCCAACAGGGATTGAGCTACGAGCAGTACTTC.

The rearrangement links TRBV7-2 to TRBJ2-2; D unresolved. The CDR3 covers 15 residues. The ends were cut back, 3 bases at V and 0 bases at J, with 8 bases in the middle. CDR1 and CDR2 (germline): SGHTA, FQGNSA. CDR3: CASSFRQANTGELFF. The DNA for the CDR3 is TGTGCCAGCAGCTTTCGGCAGGCGAACACCGGGGAGCTGTTTTTT. The variable domain in full, with the rest retrieved from reference TRBV7-2 and TRBJ2-2, is GAGVSQSPSNKVTEKGKDVELRCDPISGHTALYWYRQSLGQGLEFLIYFQGNSAPDKSGLPSDRFSAERTGGSVSTLTIQRTQQEDSAVYLCASSFRQANTGELFFGEGSRLTVL.

The genes are TRBV27 and TRBJ1-5, with a tentative D call TRBD1 (5 bases). The CDR3 is 13 amino acids. Looked up from germline, CDR1 is MNHEY and CDR2 is SMNVEV (reference sequence). V lost 2 bases, J lost 6 bases, and 8 bases lay in between. The CDR3 protein is CASSLGGIQPQHF. The CDR3 DNA follows: TGTGCCAGCAGTTTAGGGGGGATTCAGCCCCAGCATTTT.

About this clone itself: At the DNA level, this CDR3 is encoded by other sequences in the same sample as well. The chain recombines TRBV27 with TRBJ2-7, with 9 positions matching TRBD2. This CDR3 comprises 14 residues. The J segment lost 3 bases and the V segment lost 6 bases, leaving 6 bases of the junction unmatched. CDR1 and CDR2 from the germline V gene are MNHEY and SMNVEV (reference sequence). The DNA for the CDR3 is TGTGCCAGCAGCTGGACTAGCGAGAGCTACGAGCAGTACTTC. Translation: CASSWTSESYEQYF.

The rearrangement joins TRBV28 to TRBJ2-7, with TRBD2 as a possible D gene (6 bases). CDR3 length equals 14 residues. Germline CDR1 reads MDHEN; CDR2 reads SYDVKM. Trimming stripped 4 bases from V and 7 bases from J, with 17 bases between. CDR3 nucleotides: TGTGCCAGCAGTTCCCCCGGGACTGCCGTGGAGCAGTACTTC. Residues: CASSSPGTAVEQYF.

This sequence joins TRBV27 and TRBJ1-1; 9 bases are shared with TRBD1. J was trimmed by 5 bases and V by 6 bases; bases with no gene match: 13. This CDR3 is built from 16 residues. The germline V gene has CDR1 MNHEY and CDR2 SMNVEV (reference sequence). CDR3: CASSPRRDRVGTEAFF. The DNA of the CDR3 is TGTGCCAGCAGCCCCCGACGGGACAGGGTAGGAACTGAAGCTTTCTTT.

The CDR3 coding sequence is TGTGCCAGCGCCCGTACTAGCGGGAGGTTAGAGACCCAGTACTTC. This codes for CASARTSGRLETQYF. V and J are TRBV25-1 and TRBJ2-5; 12 bases are shared with TRBD2. The CDR3 totals 15 residues. Germline loops: CDR1 MGHDK, CDR2 SYGVNS. J gave up 4 bases and V 8 bases, and 8 bases lay outside the gene matches.

The chain links TRBV30 to TRBJ2-7; 13 bases fit TRBD2. J was trimmed by 4 bases and V by 7 bases; bases with no gene match: 7. The germline V gene encodes CDR1 GTSNPN and CDR2 SVGIG (reference sequence). There are 14 residues in the CDR3. The DNA of the CDR3 is TGTGCCTTCGGGCGGACTAGCGGGAGATACGAGCAGTACTTC. The encoded protein is CAFGRTSGRYEQYF.

The chain combines TRBV15 with TRBJ2-1; 7 bases are a match to TRBD2. V was pared by 0 bases and J by 4 bases, with 6 bases of the junction left unmatched. The CDR3 loop spans 16 amino acids. The germline gives CDR1 LNHNV, CDR2 YYDKDF (reference sequence). The CDR3 DNA follows: TGTGCCACCAGCAGAGATGGGTCGGGAGGATACAATGAGCAGTTCTTC. Amino acids: CATSRDGSGGYNEQFF.

This clone was detected once. This chain links TRBV27 with TRBJ2-1; TRBD2 matches at 12 bases. J gave up 9 bases and V 5 bases, and 11 bases lay outside the gene matches. This CDR3 region has 16 residues. Germline V gives CDR1 MNHEY, CDR2 SMNVEV (reference sequence). CDR3 DNA: TGTGCCAGCAGTCCCTCGCTAGCGGGAGGGCCCGGTGAGCAGTTCTTC. It encodes CASSPSLAGGPGEQFF.

In the case of this clone: An end of the junction differs from the germline gene, which may be a read error. The chain joins TRBV6-6 to TRBJ1-2, with 10 bases aligning to TRBD1. This CDR3 contains 11 residues. CDR1 is MNHNY, CDR2 SVGAGI, per germline (reference sequence). In nucleotides, the CDR3 is TGTGCCAGCAGTAACCTGGACAGGGGGTTCTTC. It encodes CASSNLDRGFF.

V gene TRBV4-2 combines with J gene TRBJ1-2; no definite D call. The CDR3 length is 15 residues. The V gene's germline CDR1 is LGHNA and CDR2 YNFKEQ. The V end lost 1 base, the J end lost 8 bases, and 17 bases lay between the germline ends. For the CDR3, the DNA is TGTGCCAGCAGCCAAGGGTTAGGCGGTTGGAGCGGCTACACCTTC. It encodes CASSQGLGGWSGYTF.

As to this clone: One end of the junction fails to match germline, which may point to a read error. V gene TRBV7-7 combines with J gene TRBJ2-7; 8 positions match TRBD1. The CDR3 length is 15 residues. Per the germline V gene, CDR1 is SSHAT and CDR2 is FNYEAQ (reference sequence). The CDR3 here is CASSFRQGNTYEQYF. DNA of the CDR3: TGTGCTAGCAGCTTCCGACAGGGGAATACCTACGAGCAGTACTTC.

The chain couples TRBV21-1 to TRBJ1-1. TRBV21-1 is annotated as a pseudogene. This CDR3 spans 16 amino acids. Written as DNA, the CDR3 is TGTGCCAGCAGCAAAGCGCGGAGGCCGCTCCACACTGAAGCTTTCTTT. This sequence encodes CASSKARRPLHTEAFF.

The chain links TRBV7-3 to TRBJ1-1, with a weak D call TRBD1 (6 bases). V was pared by 5 bases and J by 1 base, with 11 bases between. Germline CDR1 and CDR2: SGHTA and FQGTGA. The CDR3 sequence is 14 residues long. The CDR3 DNA reads as TGTGCCAGCAGCCCCGGGACAACGAACACTGAAGCTTTCTTT. Residues: CASSPGTTNTEAFF.

This clone occurred once. This chain joins TRBV29-1 and TRBJ2-1, with 13 bases lining up with TRBD2. The CDR3 contains 15 residues. Germline values: CDR1 SQVTM, CDR2 ANQGSEA. Trimming at V came to 6 bases and at J to 6 bases, leaving 8 bases not matched to a gene. CDR3: CSVPTSGRIRNEQFF. The CDR3 nucleotides are TGCAGCGTCCCGACTAGCGGGAGGATCCGCAATGAGCAGTTCTTC.

The chain couples TRBV4-3 to TRBJ2-1; D is undetermined. Germline CDR1 and CDR2: LGHNA and YSLEER. The CDR3 runs to 15 residues. Deletions cut 1 base from V and 0 bases from J, with 7 bases between. The chain's CDR3 is CASSQVYSSYNEQFF. The CDR3, as DNA: TGCGCCAGCAGCCAAGTATACAGCTCCTACAATGAGCAGTTCTTC.

V gene TRBV29-1 combines with J gene TRBJ2-3; perhaps TRBD1 as D (5 bases). Trimming removed 4 bases at V and 3 bases at J, with 20 bases between. The germline V gene has CDR1 SQVTM and CDR2 ANQGSEA. This CDR3 region has 16 residues. The DNA for the CDR3 is TGCAGCGTTGTACGGAGTGGGGCAGCTACTACAGATACGCAGTATTTT. Translation gives CSVVRSGAATTDTQYF.

V is TRBV9 and J is TRBJ2-7; TRBD1 aligns across 9 bases. The CDR3 runs 16 residues. V was clipped by 4 bases and J by 4 bases; unmatched bases: 12. The germline V gene has CDR1 SGDLS and CDR2 YYNGEE. The CDR3 region is CASSFGRDRERYEQYF. The DNA of the CDR3 is TGTGCCAGCAGCTTCGGCCGGGACAGGGAAAGGTACGAGCAGTACTTC.

This chain links TRBV18 with TRBJ1-1, with 7 bases matching TRBD1. Germline assignment: CDR1 KGHSH and CDR2 LQKENI. This CDR3 comprises 13 residues. The junction had 4 bases not matched to a gene; V was cut back by 8 bases and J by 1 base. In DNA, the CDR3 is TGTGCCAGCGCGGGACAGAAGAACACTGAAGCTTTCTTT. It specifies CASAGQKNTEAFF.

The genes are TRBV5-8 and TRBJ2-7; maybe TRBD2 (6 bases). CDR3 length: 14 amino acids. Trimming took 2 bases from V and 6 from J, leaving 15 bases between them. Germline assignment: CDR1 SGHTS and CDR2 YDEGEE. The CDR3 here is CASSFRTIRGEQYF. CDR3 DNA: TGTGCCAGCAGCTTCAGGACTATACGGGGCGAGCAGTACTTC.

This sequence joins TRBV27 and TRBJ2-2; 8 nucleotides line up with TRBD1. The CDR3 covers 12 residues. Germline V gives CDR1 MNHEY, CDR2 SMNVEV (reference sequence). Trimming cost V 5 bases and J 9 bases; bases outside gene matches: 2. The CDR3 sequence: CASSAGGWELFF. The CDR3 nucleotides are TGTGCCAGCAGTGCAGGGGGCTGGGAGCTGTTTTTT.

This clone was found once. The DNA for the CDR3 is TGTGCCTGGACCGTCCTAACCGAGGAGCAGTTCTTC. The encoded protein is CAWTVLTEEQFF. This chain uses TRBV30 with TRBJ2-1, with D unresolved. Germline CDR1 is GTSNPN and CDR2 is SVGIG (reference sequence). The CDR3 spans 12 residues. Between the trimmed V and J ends, which lost 4 bases and 10 bases, there was a span of 14 bases.

V and J are TRBV28 and TRBJ2-7, with TRBD2 matching 7 bases. V lost 8 bases to trimming and J lost 9 bases; unmatched junction nucleotides: 16. This CDR3 is built from 14 residues. In germline, CDR1 is MDHEN, CDR2 SYDVKM. CDR3 residues: CASRGGSGIIWQYF. CDR3 DNA sequence: TGTGCCAGCCGAGGAGGGAGCGGGATTATCTGGCAGTACTTC.

The chain couples TRBV18 to TRBJ2-3; possibly TRBD2 for D (6 bases). The CDR3 loop spans 15 amino acids. Germline CDR1 is KGHSH and CDR2 is LQKENI. Deletions cut 2 bases from V and 3 bases from J, with 12 bases between. The chain's CDR3 is CASSPGTGTTDTQYF. The CDR3 coding sequence is TGTGCCAGCTCACCAGGGACGGGGACTACAGATACGCAGTATTTT.

This chain joins TRBV7-2 and TRBJ1-3; D is unclear. The V end was cut by 5 bases, the J end by 5 bases, with 10 bases between. The CDR3 is 13 amino acids. Germline V gene sequence: CDR1 SGHTA, CDR2 FQGNSA. DNA of the CDR3: TGTGCCAGCAGCCTCGGGGTCAGAAACACCATATATTTT. It encodes CASSLGVRNTIYF. Based on the CDR3 plus reference TRBV7-2 and TRBJ1-3, the full variable domain is GAGVSQSPSNKVTEKGKDVELRCDPISGHTALYWYRQSLGQGLEFLIYFQGNSAPDKSGLPSDRFSAERTGGSVSTLTIQRTQQEDSAVYLCASSLGVRNTIYFGEGSWLTVV.